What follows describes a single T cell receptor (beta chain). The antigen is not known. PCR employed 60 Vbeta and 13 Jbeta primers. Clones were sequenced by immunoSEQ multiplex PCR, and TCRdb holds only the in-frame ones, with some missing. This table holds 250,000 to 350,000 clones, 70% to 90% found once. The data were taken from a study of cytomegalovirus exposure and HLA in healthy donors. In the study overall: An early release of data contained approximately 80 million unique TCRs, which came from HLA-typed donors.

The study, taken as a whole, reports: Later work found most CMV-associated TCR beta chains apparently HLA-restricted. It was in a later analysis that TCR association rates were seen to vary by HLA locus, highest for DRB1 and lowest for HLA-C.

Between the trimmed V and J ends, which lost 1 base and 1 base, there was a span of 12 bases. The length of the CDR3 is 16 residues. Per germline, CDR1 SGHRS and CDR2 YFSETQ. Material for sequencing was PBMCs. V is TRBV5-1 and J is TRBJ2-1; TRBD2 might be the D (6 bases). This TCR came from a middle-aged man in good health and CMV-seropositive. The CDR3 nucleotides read TGCGCCAGCAGCTTGCGTAGCGGCACGTCCTACAATGAGCAGTTCTTC. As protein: CASSLRSGTSYNEQFF.